This T cell receptor (beta chain) was observed in a study of T cell responses to AZD1222 COVID-19 vaccine. A word on this clone: As yet, its antigen is unknown.

This table comes from immunoSEQ multiplex PCR, and its TCRdb copy is limited to in-frame clones, with some not included. This table has around 130,000 clones, roughly nine tenths appearing once. Pooled together were second doses at about 4 or about 12 weeks. Points from the study as a whole: Seropositivity was recorded at baseline in only a handful of AZD1222 recipients. Two AZD1222 administrations were followed by greater Spike-specific TCR breadth and depth. Regions left unmutated in variants are reportedly the target of nearly half of spike-specific TCRs.

The TCR sequence derives from an adult who received the AZD1222 COVID-19 vaccine. Sequencing used peripheral blood, obtained 28 days after the second AZD1222 dose.

CDR3 residues: CASSVGDVAYNEQFF. The DNA for the CDR3 is TGCGCCAGCAGCGTGGGAGATGTTGCCTACAATGAGCAGTTCTTC. The chain carries TRBV5-1 and TRBJ2-1; weak D call: TRBD2 (5 bases). With 4 bases removed from V and 2 bases from J, the gap between germline ends came to 13 bases. CDR1 and CDR2 from the germline V gene are SGHRS and YFSETQ. CDR3 length equals 15 residues.